The T cell receptor beta chain described here comes from a study of OX40 agonist ivuxolimab in advanced cancers. Trimming at V came to 5 bases and at J to 0 bases, leaving 6 bases not matched to a gene. This CDR3 has 16 amino acids. The germline V gene has CDR1 MNHNY and CDR2 SVGAGI (reference sequence). The table came from immunoSEQ multiplex PCR; TCRdb's copy has only in-frame clones and leaves some out. The sample contains about 83,000 clones, about 88% of which appear only once. This chain connects TRBV6-6 to TRBJ2-3; TRBD2 matches at 9 bases. This specimen consisted of CD4+ or CD8+ T cells sorted from blood, obtained in a trial of the OX40 agonist ivuxolimab. The clonotype originates from an adult with an advanced solid tumor such as melanoma, head and neck, liver or kidney cancer. The CDR3 loop is CASSPLAGASTDTQYF. DNA for the CDR3: TGTGCCAGCAGTCCATTAGCGGGGGCTAGCACAGATACGCAGTATTTT.